This T cell receptor (beta chain) came from a study of graft-versus-host responses after intestinal transplantation. Of note for this clone: Its matching antigen is unknown. Germline is not matched at one junction end, which may reflect a read error.

The CDR3 loop spans 13 amino acids. CDR1 is SGHNT and CDR2 is YYREEE in the germline V gene (reference sequence). Data came from immunoSEQ multiplex PCR; TCRdb stores just in-frame clones and leaves some out. The data hold some 140,000 clones, with 80% to 95% observed a single time. Here the sequenced sample was unstimulated CD4+ T cells sorted from spleen or lymph node cells, taken before intestinal transplant. The chain joins TRBV5-4 to TRBJ2-6; possibly TRBD1 or TRBD2 for D (5 bases each). The TCR comes from a human donor who received an intestinal transplant. The CDR3 DNA reads TGTGCCAGCACTAGCTCTGGGGCCAACGTCCGGACTTTC. Translation gives CASTSSGANVRTF.